A single sample gave rise to the 9 T cell receptor beta chains below, sequenced in a study of T cells in Graves' hyperthyroidism and ophthalmopathy. The TCR beta CDR3 regions underwent amplification using RNA transcripts as the source. The HTBI primer set was used in a first-round RT-PCR of the TCR CDR3. TCRdb ran MiXCR on the multiplex PCR reads and lists one entry per CDR3 protein. The table lists over 700,000 distinct CDR3 sequences, 35% to 40% of them singletons. Sequenced material: blood. These TCRs come from a man younger than 35 with Graves' hyperthyroidism.

This clonotype was seen only a few times. The gene calls are TRBV9 and TRBJ2-5; 13 bases match TRBD2. The germline gives CDR1 SGDLS, CDR2 YYNGEE. V dropped 4 bases and J dropped 2; count of bases not matched to a gene: 5. The CDR3 spans 16 residues. CDR3 loop: CASSTGTSGVQETQYF. The CDR3 region has the DNA TGTGCCAGCAGCACCGGGACTAGCGGGGTACAAGAGACCCAGTACTTC.

The V call is TRBV10-3, the J call TRBJ1-5; D possibly corresponds to TRBD1 (5 bases). V lost 3 bases to trimming and J lost 4 bases, with 13 bases between them. Germline V lookup: CDR1 ENHRY, CDR2 SYGVKD. The CDR3 is 15 residues long. The CDR3 here is CAISDLRGENQPQHF. In DNA form, the CDR3 reads TGTGCCATCAGTGATCTGAGAGGGGAGAATCAGCCCCAGCATTTT.

This sequence joins TRBV5-1 and TRBJ1-4; possibly TRBD1 for D (5 bases). The CDR3 is 16 amino acids. The ends were cut back, 4 bases at V and 7 bases at J, with 20 bases in the middle. Germline V gene data show CDR1 as SGHRS and CDR2 as YFSETQ. CDR3 in DNA: TGCGCCAGCAGCCTGACCCTTACAGGAAGGGGTGAAAAACTGTTTTTT. It encodes CASSLTLTGRGEKLFF. The full variable domain, rest sourced from reference TRBV5-1 and TRBJ1-4, is KAGVTQTPRYLIKTRGQQVTLSCSPISGHRSVSWYQQTPGQGLQFLFEYFSETQRNKGNFPGRFSGRQFSNSRSEMNVSTLELGDSALYLCASSLTLTGRGEKLFFGSGTQLSVL.

This chain uses TRBV9 with TRBJ2-5, with 10 bases matching TRBD2. CDR1 is SGDLS and CDR2 is YYNGEE in the germline V gene. V shed 9 bases, J shed 4 bases, and the junction held 12 bases outside the gene matches. The CDR3 loop spans 15 amino acids. This CDR3 is CANPRAGGFGETQYF. CDR3 sequence (DNA): TGTGCCAACCCTAGAGCGGGGGGGTTCGGAGAGACCCAGTACTTC.

This clonotype was detected only a few times. The chain links TRBV7-9 to TRBJ2-7; 10 positions agree with TRBD1. The ends lost 5 bases at V and 1 base at J; junction bases unmatched: 8. This CDR3 contains 16 residues. Germline V gene lookup returns CDR1 SEHNR and CDR2 FQNEAQ (reference sequence). This chain's CDR3 is CASSEADRGLSYEQYF. The CDR3 DNA follows: TGTGCCAGCAGCGAAGCCGACAGGGGGCTGTCCTACGAGCAGTACTTC.

This sequence joins TRBV7-3 and TRBJ2-5; TRBD2 aligns across 13 bases. CDR1 is SGHTA and CDR2 is FQGTGA in the germline V gene. Unmatched junction bases numbered 10, after V lost 4 bases and J lost 5 bases. This CDR3 region has 17 residues. CDR3 loop: CASSSGLAGAPWETQYF. The CDR3 nucleotides are TGTGCCAGCAGCTCTGGACTAGCGGGGGCGCCTTGGGAGACCCAGTACTTC. Supplemented by reference TRBV7-3 and TRBJ2-5, the full variable domain reads GAGVSQTPSNKVTEKGKYVELRCDPISGHTALYWYRQSLGQGPEFLIYFQGTGAADDSGLPNDRFFAVRPEGSVSTLKIQRTERGDSAVYLCASSSGLAGAPWETQYFGPGTRLLVL.

This clonotype has a handful of counts. At one end the junction does not follow the germline gene, possibly because of a read error. The chain carries TRBV20-1 and TRBJ2-5, with D possibly TRBD2 on 6 matching bases. The CDR3 covers 12 residues. CDR1 is DFQATT and CDR2 is SNEGSKA in the germline V gene (reference sequence). The CDR3 DNA follows: TGCAGTGTTAGACTAGGGCAAGAGACCCAGTACTTC. This encodes CSVRLGQETQYF.

The sample holds many counts of this clonotype. This chain connects TRBV29-1 to TRBJ2-5; 15 bases match TRBD2. V shed 5 bases and J 4 bases; nucleotides not matched to a gene: 2. Germline V gene data show CDR1 as SQVTM and CDR2 as ANQGSEA. This CDR3 contains 14 residues. CDR3 protein: CSVMGLAGGETQYF. The DNA of the CDR3 is TGCAGCGTTATGGGACTAGCGGGAGGAGAGACCCAGTACTTC.

The J gene is TRBJ1-1, the V gene TRBV25-1, with a weak D call TRBD1 (6 bases). The germline V gene has CDR1 MGHDK and CDR2 SYGVNS. Trimming removed 6 bases at V and 1 base at J, with 15 bases between. This CDR3 comprises 15 residues. CDR3 coding DNA: TGTGCCAGCAGCTCAGGGGAGAGGGGGAACACTGAAGCTTTCTTT. Translating it yields CASSSGERGNTEAFF.